This record looks at one TCR beta chain sequence and its context. This specimen belongs to a study of shared clonotypes between healthy human individuals. In germline, CDR1 is SGDLS, CDR2 YYNGEE. The CDR3 runs 16 residues. Trimming left V 0 bases short and J 0 bases short, with 7 bases between. Only in-frame clones appear in the TCRdb table, and some are missing; sequencing was by immunoSEQ multiplex PCR. This table has some 2,100,000 clones, around 95% appearing once. The donor cohort consisted entirely of Caucasian adults residing in Nashville, Tennessee. The genes are TRBV9 and TRBJ2-6; D ambiguous. The origin of this receptor is a man between 18 and 35 years old in good health. The sample was naive CD4+ T cells sorted from blood. As for subset: CD45RA+ positively selected. The CDR3 loop is CASSVDQSSGANVLTF. As DNA, the CDR3 is TGTGCCAGCAGCGTAGACCAGAGCTCTGGGGCCAACGTCCTGACTTTC.